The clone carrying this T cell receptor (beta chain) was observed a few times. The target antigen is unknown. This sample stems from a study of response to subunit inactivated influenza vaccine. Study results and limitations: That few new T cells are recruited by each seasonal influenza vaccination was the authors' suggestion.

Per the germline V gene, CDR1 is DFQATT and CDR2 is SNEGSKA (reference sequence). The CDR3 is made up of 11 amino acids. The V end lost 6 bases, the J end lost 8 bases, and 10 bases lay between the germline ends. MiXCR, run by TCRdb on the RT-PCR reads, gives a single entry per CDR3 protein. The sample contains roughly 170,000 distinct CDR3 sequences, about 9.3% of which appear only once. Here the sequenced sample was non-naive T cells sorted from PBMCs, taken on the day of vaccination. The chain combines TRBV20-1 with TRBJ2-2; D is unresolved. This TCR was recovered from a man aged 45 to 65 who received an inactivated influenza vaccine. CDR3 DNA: TGCAGTGCGCTCTCTTGGGGGGAGCTGTTTTTT. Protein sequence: CSALSWGELFF.